The 20 T cell receptor beta chains below were found in one sample sequenced in a study of blood T cell repertoires in COVID-19. Repertoires were generated with immunoSEQ multiplex PCR, while TCRdb's copy carries only in-frame clones and drops some. The data hold about 210,000 clones, with almost 85% observed a single time. Material: peripheral blood. Source of these receptors: a woman aged 40 to 50 with acute or convalescent COVID-19.

This chain uses TRBV6-5 with TRBJ2-3; 8 bases map to TRBD1. The V gene end was trimmed by 4 bases and the J gene end by 4 bases; junction bases not matched to a gene: 4. This CDR3 has 14 residues. From germline, CDR1 is MNHEY and CDR2 SVGAGI. The CDR3 region has the DNA TGTGCCAGCAGTTGGACAGGGTTGGCAGATACGCAGTATTTT. It is translated as CASSWTGLADTQYF.

The chain joins TRBV19 to TRBJ1-4; 9 nucleotides agree with TRBD1. CDR3 length: 15 residues. Trimming took 4 bases from V and 10 from J; bases not matched to a gene: 10. Germline CDR1 reads LNHDA; CDR2 reads SQIVND (reference sequence). CDR3 bases: TGTGCCAGTAGTAACACCATGGGACAGGGCGGAAAACTGTTTTTT. It specifies CASSNTMGQGGKLFF.

V and J are TRBV2 and TRBJ1-4; D perhaps matches TRBD1 (5 bases). The CDR3 covers 16 residues. Germline lookup yields CDR1 SNHLY and CDR2 FYNNEI. Trimming stripped 7 bases from V and 0 bases from J, with 15 bases between. The DNA for the CDR3 is TGTGCCAGCAACCTAGACAGAACAGCAACTAATGAAAAACTGTTTTTT. Translated, it gives CASNLDRTATNEKLFF.

V and J are TRBV19 and TRBJ2-2, with 8 positions matching TRBD1. Trimming took 2 bases from V and 4 from J; bases not matched to a gene: 6. From germline, CDR1 is LNHDA and CDR2 SQIVND (reference sequence). The CDR3 totals 16 residues. CDR3 in amino acids: CASSILDRVRTGELFF. In nucleotides, the CDR3 is TGTGCCAGTAGTATACTGGACAGGGTACGCACCGGGGAGCTGTTTTTT.

In the case of this clone: The final CDR3 position lacks the conserved phenylalanine or tryptophan, pointing to a likely read error. The genes are TRBV3-1 (or the pseudogene TRBV3-2) and TRBJ1-6, with 8 positions matching TRBD1. Per germline, CDR1 LGHDT and CDR2 YNNKEL (reference sequence). The CDR3 consists of 15 residues. With V trimmed by 1 base and J by 4 bases, 0 bases remained unmatched. In nucleotides, the CDR3 is TGTGCCAGCAGCCAAGGACAGGGGTATAATTCACCCCTCCACCTT. This sequence encodes CASSQGQGYNSPLHL.

This clone has only one observation. This chain connects TRBV29-1 to TRBJ2-1; TRBD1 matches 7 bases. This CDR3 spans 16 amino acids. V shed 3 bases, J shed 2 bases, and the junction held 10 bases outside the gene matches. Germline V gene sequence: CDR1 SQVTM, CDR2 ANQGSEA. This CDR3 reads CSVDGTEGSAYNEQFF. The DNA for the CDR3 is TGCAGCGTTGACGGGACAGAAGGTAGTGCCTACAATGAGCAGTTCTTC.

V and J are TRBV12-5 and TRBJ2-4; the D gene is possibly TRBD1 (6 bases). In germline, CDR1 is LGHNT, CDR2 FRNRAP. The CDR3 totals 18 residues. V was trimmed by 1 base and J by 8 bases, leaving 24 bases between them. The chain's CDR3 is CASGLGGTPEPTRDIQYF. The DNA of the CDR3 is TGTGCTAGTGGTTTGGGAGGGACACCCGAACCCACCAGAGACATTCAGTACTTC.

This chain joins TRBV28 and TRBJ1-5, with D maybe TRBD1 (6 bases). The length of the CDR3 is 13 residues. CDR1 is MDHEN, CDR2 SYDVKM, per germline. V dropped 1 base and J dropped 5 bases, with 6 bases sitting between them. CDR3 sequence: CASSLSGDQPQHF. As DNA, the CDR3 is TGTGCCAGCAGTTTATCAGGGGATCAGCCCCAGCATTTT.

This clone was observed a single time. The V and J genes are TRBV5-1 and TRBJ1-2; D possibly corresponds to TRBD1 (6 bases). Trimming left V 4 bases short and J 2 bases short, with 12 bases between. Germline V gene data show CDR1 as SGHRS and CDR2 as YFSETQ. The CDR3 extends over 14 amino acids. As DNA, the CDR3 is TGCGCCAGCAGCCCTGGACAGAGCAACTATGGCTACACCTTC. Translating gives CASSPGQSNYGYTF.

The chain carries TRBV19 and TRBJ1-1; D perhaps matches TRBD1 (6 bases). V lost 6 bases to trimming and J lost 8 bases, with 13 bases between them. The CDR3 loop spans 12 amino acids. Germline assignment: CDR1 LNHDA and CDR2 SQIVND (reference sequence). CDR3 sequence (DNA): TGTGCCAGTAGGAGGAGGACAGAAGAAGCTTTCTTT. Its translation: CASRRRTEEAFF.

The gene calls are TRBV24-1 and TRBJ2-7; TRBD1 matches 7 bases. Germline trimming cut 3 bases from V and 2 bases from J; bases unmatched to any gene: 6. Germline V gene data show CDR1 as KGHDR and CDR2 as SFDVKD. This CDR3 spans 15 amino acids. As DNA, the CDR3 is TGTGCCACCAGTGATGCCGGGACAGCTGCCTACGAGCAGTACTTC. Its translation is CATSDAGTAAYEQYF.

V is TRBV30 and J is TRBJ2-2, with 9 positions matching TRBD2. The length of the CDR3 is 16 residues. V gave up 5 bases and J gave up 5 bases; unmatched junction bases: 12. The V gene's germline CDR1 is GTSNPN and CDR2 SVGIG (reference sequence). The chain's CDR3 is CAWRGGARGWTGELFF. The CDR3, as DNA: TGTGCCTGGCGCGGGGGGGCCAGGGGGTGGACCGGGGAGCTGTTTTTT.

This clone was counted a few times. CDR3 in DNA: TGTGCCAGCTCACGGCAGACCTACGAGCAGTACTTC. Translating it yields CASSRQTYEQYF. The chain carries TRBV18 and TRBJ2-7; D is ambiguous. The CDR3 is made up of 12 amino acids. The V and J ends lost 4 bases and 2 bases respectively, with 6 bases between them. CDR1 is KGHSH and CDR2 is LQKENI in the germline V gene.

The chain carries TRBV19 and TRBJ1-1; unclear D gene. Trimming removed 3 bases at V and 2 bases at J, with 7 bases between. The CDR3 has 13 amino acids. CDR1 and CDR2 (germline): LNHDA, SQIVND (reference sequence). The CDR3 protein is CASSIQANTEAFF. The CDR3 DNA is TGTGCCAGTAGTATCCAGGCTAACACTGAAGCTTTCTTT.

This clone has just a few counts. CDR3 DNA sequence: TGCGCCAGCAAGGGGTACAGGGGAAACACTGAAGCTTTCTTT. This translates into CASKGYRGNTEAFF. The chain couples TRBV5-1 to TRBJ1-1, with 7 nucleotides matching TRBD1. This CDR3 spans 14 amino acids. J was trimmed by 2 bases and V by 6 bases; bases with no gene match: 7. Germline V CDR1 and CDR2: SGHRS, YFSETQ.

The CDR3 here is CASSPRLQGSYYGYTF. The CDR3 DNA is TGTGCCAGCAGCCCAAGGCTACAGGGGTCATACTATGGCTACACCTTC. The gene calls are TRBV14 and TRBJ1-2; TRBD1 matches at 7 bases. The CDR3 totals 16 residues. In germline, CDR1 is SGHDN, CDR2 FVKESK. V trimming: 4 bases; J trimming: 3 bases; junction bases outside the gene matches: 11.

This rearrangement joins TRBV6-2 or TRBV6-3 to TRBJ2-7, with 10 bases lining up with TRBD2. This CDR3 is 15 amino acids long. V was clipped by 6 bases and J by 6 bases; unmatched bases: 11. Germline-derived CDR1 and CDR2 are MNHEY and SVGEGT. The CDR3 sequence is CASSTLLAGEVEQYF. DNA of the CDR3: TGTGCCAGCAGCACCCTCCTAGCGGGAGAAGTCGAGCAGTACTTC.

CDR3 sequence (DNA): TGTGCCAGCAGTTTCCGAGGGTTCGAGCAGTTCTTC. This sequence encodes CASSFRGFEQFF. The genes are TRBV27 and TRBJ2-1; D is possibly TRBD2 (5 bases). Deletions cut 3 bases from V and 10 bases from J, with 10 bases between. Germline V lookup: CDR1 MNHEY, CDR2 SMNVEV (reference sequence). The CDR3 consists of 12 residues.

This clone was seen a few times. The chain carries TRBV5-8 and TRBJ2-7; 8 nucleotides match TRBD2. The CDR3 totals 14 residues. With V trimmed by 5 bases and J by 5 bases, 9 bases remained unmatched. The germline CDR1 and CDR2 sequences are SGHTS and YDEGEE. CDR3: CASSYGTRGDEQYF. CDR3 sequence (DNA): TGTGCCAGCAGTTACGGGACTAGGGGAGACGAGCAGTACTTC. Full variable domain (remainder filled in from reference TRBV5-8 and TRBJ2-7): EAGVTQSPTHLIKTRGQQATLRCSPISGHTSVYWYQQALGLGLQFLLWYDEGEERNRGNFPPRFSGRQFPNYSSELNVNALELEDSALYLCASSYGTRGDEQYFGPGTRLTVT.

This clone is labeled medium-sized. Written as DNA, the CDR3 is TGCGCCAGCAGCCAAGAAATCGAGGGGGTAACAGATACGCAGTATTTT. This gives the protein CASSQEIEGVTDTQYF. This chain links TRBV4-3 with TRBJ2-3; weak D call: TRBD1 (6 bases). Germline CDR1 LGHNA, CDR2 YSLEER. Trimming left V 0 bases short and J 3 bases short, with 13 bases between. The CDR3 runs to 16 residues.